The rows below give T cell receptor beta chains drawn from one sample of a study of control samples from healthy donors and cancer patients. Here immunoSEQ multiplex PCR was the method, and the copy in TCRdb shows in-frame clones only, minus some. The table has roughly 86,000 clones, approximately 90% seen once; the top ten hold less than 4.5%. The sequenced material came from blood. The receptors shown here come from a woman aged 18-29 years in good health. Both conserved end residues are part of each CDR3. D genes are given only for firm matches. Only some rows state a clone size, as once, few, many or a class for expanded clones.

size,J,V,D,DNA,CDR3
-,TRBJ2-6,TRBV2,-,TGTGCCAGCACGATGGGGGCGTCTGGGGCCAACGTCCTGACTTTC,CASTMGASGANVLTF
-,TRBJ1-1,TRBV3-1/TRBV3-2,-,TGTGCCAGCAGCCCCCCCGAGGGGCGAGTACCCCCTGAAGCTTTCTTT,CASSPPEGRVPPEAFF
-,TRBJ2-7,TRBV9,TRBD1,TGTGCCAGCAGCGCCGGGACAGTATCCGAGCAGTACTTC,CASSAGTVSEQYF
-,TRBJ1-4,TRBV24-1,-,TGTGCCACGCCGGGGCAAACTAATGAAAAACTGTTTTTT,CATPGQTNEKLFF
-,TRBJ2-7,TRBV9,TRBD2,TGTGCCAGCGGGACTAACGCCTACGAGCAGTACTTC,CASGTNAYEQYF
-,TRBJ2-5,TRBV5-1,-,TGCGCCAGCAGCGGGCGTCCGGGTTTAGAGACCCAGTACTTC,CASSGRPGLETQYF
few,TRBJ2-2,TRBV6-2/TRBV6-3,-,TGTGCCAGCAGTTACATATTGGGCGGGTTCACGACCGGGGAGCTGTTTTTT,CASSYILGGFTTGELFF
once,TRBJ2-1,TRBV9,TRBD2,TGTGCCAGCACCACATCTAGCGGGGGGGTCAATGAGCAGTTCTTC,CASTTSSGGVNEQFF
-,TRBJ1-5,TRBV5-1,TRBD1,TGCGCCAGCAGCCTTACAGGGGATCAGCCCCAGCATTTT,CASSLTGDQPQHF
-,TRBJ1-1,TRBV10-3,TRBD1,TGTGCCATCAGGGGAACCGGACAGGACACTGAAGCTTTCTTT,CAIRGTGQDTEAFF
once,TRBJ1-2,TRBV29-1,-,TGCAGCGTTGAAACCGTCTATGGCTACACCTTC,CSVETVYGYTF
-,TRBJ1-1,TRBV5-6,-,TGTGCCAGCAGCCCTGATGATGGGACCCTGAACACTGAAGCTTTCTTT,CASSPDDGTLNTEAFF
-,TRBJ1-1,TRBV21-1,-,TGTGCCAGCAGCAAAGAGGCCGTCCGGTACAACACTGAAGCTTTCTTT,CASSKEAVRYNTEAFF
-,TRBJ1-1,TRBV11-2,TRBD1,TGTGCCAGCAGCCTTAGCGGGACAGGGGAAACTGAAGCTTTCTTT,CASSLSGTGETEAFF
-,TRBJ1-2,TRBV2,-,TGTGCCAGCAGTACCGGGACACCCTCCTATGGCTACACCTTC,CASSTGTPSYGYTF